The following is a T cell receptor (beta chain) sequence with its context. Its antigen is undetermined. Trimming removed 6 bases at V and 7 bases at J, with 21 bases between. This CDR3 comprises 15 residues. Germline loops: CDR1 SQVTM, CDR2 ANQGSEA. TCRdb processed the 5' RACE reads anew with MiXCR; each CDR3 protein has one entry. This table holds under 300,000 distinct CDR3 sequences, about 8.3% found once. This sample is part of a study of identical twins. Broader study findings: Sequences that were out-of-frame, alpha and twin-shared displayed an excess of low generation probability.

These same records also appear under a second study, on yellow fever vaccine responses in identical twins.

V and J are TRBV29-1 and TRBJ1-4; possibly TRBD1 for D (6 bases). Sequences were obtained from CD8+ T cells sorted from blood. The sequence derives from a woman aged 18-29 years in good health. CDR3: CSVVRVGGAGEKLFF. CDR3 bases: TGCAGCGTAGTACGGGTTGGGGGGGCCGGTGAAAAACTGTTTTTT.